This T cell receptor (beta chain) was retrieved from a study of STAT5B mutations in CD4+ large granular lymphocyte leukemia. Study-wide points: Without putative leukemic clones, patient CD4-sorted repertoires remained more clonal than healthy CD4+ repertoires. Without HLA matching, higher CD4+ than CD8+ T-LGLL clonality could reflect small sample size. 8/27 top patient clones versus 2/35 control clones were TRBV06-family.

With respect to this clone: As yet, its antigen is unknown.

The survey-level immunoSEQ assay was used. Only in-frame clones appear in the TCRdb table, and some are missing; sequencing was by immunoSEQ multiplex PCR. This table has about 20,000 clones, roughly 82% appearing once. The CDR3 runs 10 residues. The germline gives CDR1 MDHEN, CDR2 SYDVKM. Trimming stripped 8 bases from V and 3 bases from J, with 2 bases between. V gene TRBV28 combines with J gene TRBJ2-1; D unclear. Sequencing was performed on CD4+ T cells from blood buffy coats. The TCR comes from a human donor in good health. CDR3 sequence: CASGYNEQFF. CDR3 DNA sequence: TGTGCCAGCGGCTACAATGAGCAGTTCTTC.